The count of the clone carrying this T cell receptor beta chain is one. This entry comes from a study of technical replicates of blood from a handful of donors. The CDR3 is made up of 17 amino acids. The germline V gene encodes CDR1 SGDLS and CDR2 YYNGEE. V gave up 4 bases and J gave up 5 bases, with 21 bases separating them. TCRdb's table, derived via immunoSEQ multiplex PCR, lists solely in-frame clones and lacks some. Found here are approximately 60,000 clones, approximately 90% of them singletons; the top ten hold more than 4%. The receptor comes from a human donor in good health. Some clones in this sample may be carry-over from other donors' samples. Specimen: PBMCs. V gene TRBV9 combines with J gene TRBJ1-4; perhaps TRBD1 as D (5 bases). The CDR3 reads CASSPTSGGGRNEKLFF. The DNA for the CDR3 is TGTGCCAGCAGCCCCACCAGCGGCGGGGGGAGGAATGAAAAACTGTTTTTT.